This entry lists 29 T cell receptor beta chains sequenced from one sample in a study of tumor-infiltrating lymphocytes in oesophageal squamous cell carcinoma. TCRdb itself ran the PCR reads through MiXCR, one entry per CDR3 protein. Among 10,000 to 15,000 distinct CDR3 sequences, about 52% were seen once, and the ten largest hold roughly 30%. The sequenced sample consisted of esophageal tumor tissue. These receptors were collected from a female donor with esophageal squamous cell carcinoma.

This clonotype was seen only once. This rearrangement joins TRBV7-2 to TRBJ1-5; 9 bases fit TRBD1. V was clipped by 5 bases and J by 3 bases; unmatched bases: 5. This CDR3 contains 15 residues. Germline V gene sequence: CDR1 SGHTA, CDR2 FQGNSA. CDR3: CASSNRDRVNQPQHF. CDR3 coding DNA: TGTGCCAGCAGCAACCGGGACAGGGTCAATCAGCCCCAGCATTTT.

This clonotype was picked up many times. The chain carries TRBV11-2 and TRBJ2-7; the D gene is possibly TRBD1 (6 bases). V lost 1 base and J lost 2, with 12 bases in between. Germline V lookup: CDR1 SGHAT, CDR2 FQNNGV. The CDR3 is made up of 15 amino acids. CDR3 sequence (DNA): TGTGCCAGCAGCTTAGTCCCAGGGGCGGCCTACGAGCAGTACTTC. Translating it yields CASSLVPGAAYEQYF.

This clonotype showed up just a few times. The V and J genes are TRBV7-6 and TRBJ2-4; 12 bases line up with TRBD2. V shed 5 bases, J shed 0 bases, and the junction held 8 bases outside the gene matches. Germline V gene lookup returns CDR1 SGHVS and CDR2 FNYEAQ. The CDR3 runs 18 residues. CDR3 coding DNA: TGTGCCAGCAGCCCTCTAGCGGGGGGGCGGGGAGCCAAAAACATTCAGTACTTC. Protein sequence: CASSPLAGGRGAKNIQYF.

This chain links TRBV7-6 with TRBJ1-2; D not resolved. The CDR3 length is 12 residues. Germline CDR1 is SGHVS and CDR2 is FNYEAQ. The V and J ends lost 5 bases and 2 bases respectively, with 6 bases between them. CDR3 sequence reads: CASSGANYGYTF. The CDR3 nucleotides are TGTGCCAGCAGCGGCGCCAACTATGGCTACACCTTC.

The chain recombines TRBV7-8 with TRBJ2-5; TRBD2 agrees at 8 bases. The CDR3 spans 14 residues. Germline CDR1 SGHVS, CDR2 FQNEAQ. Germline trimming cut 1 base from V and 11 bases from J; bases unmatched to any gene: 9. The CDR3 DNA reads as TGTGCCAGCAGCTTAGTCGGGGACCAGCGGGGGCAGTACTTC. Protein product: CASSLVGDQRGQYF.

The genes are TRBV6-2 or TRBV6-3 and TRBJ2-5, with TRBD2 identical over 11 bases. With V trimmed by 5 bases and J by 11 bases, 28 bases remained unmatched. The V gene's germline CDR1 is MNHEY and CDR2 SVGEGT. The CDR3 length is 20 residues. For the CDR3, the DNA is TGTGCCAGCAGTGAATCCGTGACTAGCGGGATCCGGAGCTCCTACAATGAGCAGTACTTC. Protein product: CASSESVTSGIRSSYNEQYF.

The rearrangement uses TRBV7-4 and TRBJ2-3, with D possibly being TRBD2 (6 bases). The closer fit of TRBJ2-1 to the DNA end suggests the J call may be wrong. This CDR3 spans 14 amino acids. Looked up from germline, CDR1 is SGHVT and CDR2 is SQSDAQ. The CDR3 DNA reads TGTGCCAGCAGCTTACCGGGAGCTTACAATGAGCAGTTCTTC. As protein: CASSLPGAYNEQFF.

This clonotype was observed a handful of times. The J gene is TRBJ2-1, the V gene TRBV7-2; either TRBD1 or TRBD2 may fit D (5 bases each). The CDR3 has 16 amino acids. V lost 1 base and J 2 bases, leaving 12 bases between the germline ends. CDR1 and CDR2 (germline): SGHTA, FQGNSA. CDR3 sequence reads: CASSLGGVVAYNEQFF. CDR3 sequence (DNA): TGTGCCAGCAGCTTAGGAGGGGTAGTGGCCTACAATGAGCAGTTCTTC.

The gene calls are TRBV7-2 and TRBJ2-5, with TRBD1 matching over 7 bases. The J call may be incorrect, as the DNA end agrees better with TRBJ2-7. The CDR3 totals 14 residues. Per germline, CDR1 SGHTA and CDR2 FQGNSA. The CDR3 DNA sequence: TGTGCCAGCAGCTTAGAAAAGACAGGGAGCGAGCAGTACTTC. Its translation: CASSLEKTGSEQYF.

This clonotype was seen a single time. This sequence joins TRBV28 and TRBJ2-7, with 7 bases identical to TRBD2. Losses at the gene ends were 8 bases for V and 5 bases for J; bases not matched to a gene: 9. Germline CDR1 MDHEN, CDR2 SYDVKM. This CDR3 has 13 amino acids. The CDR3 DNA reads TGTGCCAGCCCGATGGGGGGGGTCCACGAGCAGTACTTC. It specifies CASPMGGVHEQYF.

The chain couples TRBV7-6 to TRBJ2-2, with 7 bases lining up with TRBD1. CDR1 is SGHVS, CDR2 FNYEAQ, per germline. Trimming cost V 2 bases and J 3 bases; bases outside gene matches: 12. CDR3 length equals 18 residues. Here the CDR3 reads CASSLMRGDRAHTGELFF. In nucleotides, the CDR3 is TGTGCCAGCAGCTTAATGCGCGGAGACAGGGCCCACACCGGGGAGCTGTTTTTT.

This clonotype came up once. The J gene is TRBJ2-4, the V gene TRBV6-6; 11 nucleotides agree with TRBD1. There are 16 residues in the CDR3. The germline V gene has CDR1 MNHNY and CDR2 SVGAGI (reference sequence). After removal of 2 bases from V and 8 bases from J, the junction contained 8 bases not matched to a gene. CDR3 amino acids: CASSYQGQGAQYIQYF. In DNA form, the CDR3 reads TGTGCCAGCAGTTACCAAGGACAGGGGGCTCAGTACATTCAGTACTTC.

In this sample, this clonotype turned up once. This chain uses TRBV7-4 with TRBJ2-7; 8 bases match TRBD1. Gene TRBJ2-5 matches the end of the DNA better, so the J call may be wrong. This CDR3 contains 15 residues. Germline V lookup: CDR1 SGHVT, CDR2 SQSDAQ. DNA of the CDR3: TGTGCCAGCAGCTTAGGACAGGGGAAGCGAGAGACCCAGTACTTC. Amino acid sequence: CASSLGQGKRETQYF.

V and J are TRBV7-3 and TRBJ1-1, with TRBD1 identical over 8 bases. The DNA end is more similar to TRBJ2-2, so the J call may be wrong. Looked up from germline, CDR1 is SGHTA and CDR2 is FQGTGA. The CDR3 consists of 15 residues. The CDR3 region is CASRPPGQVSGELFF. The CDR3 coding sequence is TGTGCCAGCAGGCCGCCGGGACAGGTTTCCGGGGAGCTGTTTTTT.

V gene TRBV12-3 or TRBV12-4 combines with J gene TRBJ2-1; D is uncertain. CDR3 size: 14 residues. V was cut by 4 bases and J by 0 bases, with 7 bases left in between. The CDR3 is CASSYVSSYNEQFF. For the CDR3, the DNA is TGTGCCAGCAGTTACGTCAGCTCCTACAATGAGCAGTTCTTC.

The chain couples TRBV10-2 to TRBJ1-1; no definite D call. Germline CDR1 and CDR2: WSHSY and SAAADI. This CDR3 is 11 amino acids long. Trimming pared 7 bases from V and 3 bases from J, leaving 6 bases between. CDR3 in amino acids: CASIGDTEAFF. CDR3 DNA: TGCGCCAGCATTGGGGACACTGAAGCTTTCTTT.

The V call is TRBV7-9, the J call TRBJ2-1; 14 bases are shared with TRBD2. This CDR3 contains 15 residues. The V gene end was trimmed by 3 bases and the J gene end by 10 bases; junction bases not matched to a gene: 5. Germline V CDR1 and CDR2: SEHNR, FQNEAQ (reference sequence). The CDR3 loop reads CASSFGLAGGKEQFF. The CDR3, as DNA: TGTGCCAGCAGCTTCGGACTAGCGGGAGGAAAGGAGCAGTTCTTC.

Regarding this clonotype: The junction departs from the called germline gene at one end, perhaps through a read error. V usage is TRBV7-9 and J usage is TRBJ2-3; TRBD2 agrees at 10 bases. CDR3 length: 15 residues. Germline values: CDR1 SEHNR, CDR2 FQNEAQ (reference sequence). The CDR3 is CASSLGLANTDTQYF. CDR3 nucleotides: TGTGCTAGCAGCTTGGGACTAGCGAACACAGATACGCAGTATTTT.

This clonotype came up a few times. The V gene is TRBV6-1, the J gene TRBJ1-2; D perhaps matches TRBD1 (5 bases). Trimming shortened V by 7 bases and J by 7 bases, and 22 bases separated the two germline ends. CDR1 and CDR2 (germline): MNHNS, SASEGT. This CDR3 has 15 amino acids. CDR3 in amino acids: CASTSTATPVFGYTF. The CDR3 bases are TGTGCCAGCACCTCGACAGCTACTCCTGTTTTTGGCTACACCTTC.

The rearrangement uses TRBV28 and TRBJ2-7; D assignment may be TRBD1 or TRBD2 (5 bases each). TRBJ2-5 explains the end of the DNA better; the J call may be wrong. CDR1 is MDHEN, CDR2 SYDVKM, per germline. There are 12 residues in the CDR3. The CDR3 protein is CASKGSAETQYF. In DNA form, the CDR3 reads TGTGCCAGCAAGGGGAGCGCGGAGACCCAGTACTTC.

Ten or more counts support this clonotype. The junction shows a germline mismatch at one end, possibly a read error. The rearrangement links TRBV7-2 to TRBJ2-5; a possible D gene is TRBD1 (6 bases). CDR3 length equals 14 residues. The germline V gene encodes CDR1 SGHTA and CDR2 FQGNSA. The CDR3 sequence is CASSSDSYNSPLHF. The CDR3 nucleotides are TGTGCCAGCAGCTCGGACAGTTATAATTCACCCCTCCACTTC. The whole variable domain, remainder taken from reference TRBV7-2 and TRBJ2-5, is GAGVSQSPSNKVTEKGKDVELRCDPISGHTALYWYRQSLGQGLEFLIYFQGNSAPDKSGLPSDRFSAERTGGSVSTLTIQRTQQEDSAVYLCASSSDSYNSPLHFGPGTRLLVL.

There are a few counts of this clonotype. The J gene is TRBJ2-3, the V gene TRBV7-6; D may be TRBD2 (6 bases). Trimming took 1 base from V and 1 from J, leaving 15 bases between them. CDR1 is SGHVS, CDR2 FNYEAQ, per germline. The CDR3 has 17 residues. The CDR3 DNA reads TGTGCCAGCAGCTTAGACAGGCGGGATGGCCGCACAGATACGCAGTATTTT. Its protein product is CASSLDRRDGRTDTQYF.

The chain recombines TRBV6-6 with TRBJ2-5; 7 nucleotides match TRBD1. CDR3 length: 15 residues. Germline assignment: CDR1 MNHNY and CDR2 SVGAGI (reference sequence). V lost 0 bases and J lost 7; bases outside the gene matches: 8. This chain's CDR3 is CASSYSSDREGTQYF. Written as DNA, the CDR3 is TGTGCCAGCAGTTACTCGAGTGACAGGGAAGGGACCCAGTACTTC.

The chain employs TRBV6-1 and TRBJ1-3; 9 positions agree with TRBD1. Germline V gene sequence: CDR1 MNHNS, CDR2 SASEGT. V dropped 6 bases and J dropped 6; count of bases not matched to a gene: 9. The length of the CDR3 is 15 residues. DNA for the CDR3: TGTGCCAGCAGCCAAGCTCGGGACAGGGCAAACACCATATATTTT. Its protein product is CASSQARDRANTIYF.

V gene TRBV7-8 combines with J gene TRBJ2-1; D not certain. The J call may be wrong; the DNA end is better matched by TRBJ2-7. The germline CDR1 and CDR2 sequences are SGHVS and FQNEAQ. This CDR3 has 16 residues. CDR3 nucleotides: TGTGCCAGCAGCTTACTCCTCTCCGGTCCCTACAATGAGCAGTACTTC. Its translation: CASSLLLSGPYNEQYF.

In its sample, this clonotype was seen a few times. The V and J genes are TRBV6-1 and TRBJ2-4; 9 nucleotides align to TRBD1. This CDR3 has 15 residues. J lost 0 bases, V lost 9 bases, and 6 bases had no gene match. Per the germline V gene, CDR1 is MNHNS and CDR2 is SASEGT. The CDR3 loop reads CASTGGSLAKNIQYF. CDR3 nucleotides: TGTGCCAGTACAGGGGGCTCCCTAGCCAAAAACATTCAGTACTTC.

For this clonotype: Since no conserved phenylalanine or tryptophan closes the CDR3, a read error is the likely cause. It is unclear where the CDR3 begins or ends on the DNA, so no DNA is shown, and the CDR3 is as TCRdb lists it. V usage is TRBV7-3 and J usage is TRBJ2-3; the table calls TRBD2, which could not be checked here. Termini included, the CDR3 measures 17 amino acids. Germline V gives CDR1 SGHTA, CDR2 FQGTGA. The chain's CDR3 is CASSPAGGGINEQFFGP.

The rearrangement links TRBV28 to TRBJ2-5; tentative D call: TRBD1 (6 bases). The J call may be mistaken, given a closer DNA end match to TRBJ2-1. CDR3 length: 15 amino acids. Germline V gives CDR1 MDHEN, CDR2 SYDVKM. The CDR3 DNA sequence: TGTGCCAGCAGCAAAGGGGGTTCGACCTACAATGAGCAGTTCTTC. It translates to CASSKGGSTYNEQFF.

V and J are TRBV7-2 and TRBJ2-5, with TRBD2 matching 9 bases. With V trimmed by 1 base and J by 5 bases, 8 bases remained unmatched. The germline CDR1 and CDR2 sequences are SGHTA and FQGNSA. The CDR3 has 16 residues. The CDR3 DNA reads as TGTGCCAGCAGCTTAGGTGGCGGGGGGGCGGGGGAGACCCAGTACTTC. It specifies CASSLGGGGAGETQYF.